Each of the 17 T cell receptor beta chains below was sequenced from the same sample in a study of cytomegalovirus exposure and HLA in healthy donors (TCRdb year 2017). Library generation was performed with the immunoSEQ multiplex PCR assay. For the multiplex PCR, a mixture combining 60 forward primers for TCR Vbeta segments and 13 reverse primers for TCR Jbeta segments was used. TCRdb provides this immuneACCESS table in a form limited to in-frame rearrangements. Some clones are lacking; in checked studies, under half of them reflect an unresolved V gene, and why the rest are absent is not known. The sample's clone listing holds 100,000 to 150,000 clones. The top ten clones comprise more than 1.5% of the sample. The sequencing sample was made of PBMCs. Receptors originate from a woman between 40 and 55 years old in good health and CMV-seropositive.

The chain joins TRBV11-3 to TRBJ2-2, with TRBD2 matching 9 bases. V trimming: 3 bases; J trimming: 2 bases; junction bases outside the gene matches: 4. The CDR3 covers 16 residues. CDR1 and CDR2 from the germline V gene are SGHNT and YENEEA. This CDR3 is CASSFGLASNTGELFF. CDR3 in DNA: TGTGCCAGCAGCTTCGGACTAGCGAGTAACACCGGGGAGCTGTTTTTT.

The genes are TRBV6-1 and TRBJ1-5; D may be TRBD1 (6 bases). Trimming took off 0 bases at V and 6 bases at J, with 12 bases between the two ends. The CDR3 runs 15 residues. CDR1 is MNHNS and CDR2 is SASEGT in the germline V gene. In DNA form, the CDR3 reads TGTGCCAGCAGTGAAGCGGGGGGGCAGGGTCAGCCCCAGCATTTT. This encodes CASSEAGGQGQPQHF.

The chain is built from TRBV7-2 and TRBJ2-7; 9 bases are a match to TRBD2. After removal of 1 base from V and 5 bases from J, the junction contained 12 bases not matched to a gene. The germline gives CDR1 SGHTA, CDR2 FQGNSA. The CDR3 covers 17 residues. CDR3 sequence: CASSLDWGSGRENEQYF. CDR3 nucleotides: TGTGCCAGCAGCTTAGACTGGGGTAGCGGGAGAGAGAACGAGCAGTACTTC.

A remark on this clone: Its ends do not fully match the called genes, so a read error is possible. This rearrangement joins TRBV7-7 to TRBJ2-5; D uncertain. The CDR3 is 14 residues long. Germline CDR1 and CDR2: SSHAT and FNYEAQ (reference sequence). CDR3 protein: CASSRGLEQETQYF. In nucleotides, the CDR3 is TGTGCTAGCAGTCGCGGCCTAGAACAAGAGACCCAGTACTTC.

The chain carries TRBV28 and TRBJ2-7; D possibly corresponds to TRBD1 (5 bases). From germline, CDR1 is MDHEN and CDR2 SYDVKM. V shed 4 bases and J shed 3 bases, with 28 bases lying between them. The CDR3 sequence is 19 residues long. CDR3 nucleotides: TGTGCCAGCAGTTCTTATGCAGGGCCCATTCCCCTCTTACTCTACGAGCAGTACTTC. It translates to CASSSYAGPIPLLLYEQYF.

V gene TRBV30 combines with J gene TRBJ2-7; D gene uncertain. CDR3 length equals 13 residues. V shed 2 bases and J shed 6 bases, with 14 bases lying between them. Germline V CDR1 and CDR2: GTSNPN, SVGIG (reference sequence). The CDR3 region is CAWSILGLSEQYF. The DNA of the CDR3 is TGTGCCTGGAGTATTTTGGGCCTAAGCGAGCAGTACTTC.

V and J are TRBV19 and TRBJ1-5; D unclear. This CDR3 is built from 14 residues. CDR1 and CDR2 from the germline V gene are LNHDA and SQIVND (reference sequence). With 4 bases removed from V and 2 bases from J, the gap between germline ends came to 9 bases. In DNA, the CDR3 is TGTGCCAGTAGTACCGTAATCGGCAATCAGCCCCAGCATTTT. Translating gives CASSTVIGNQPQHF.

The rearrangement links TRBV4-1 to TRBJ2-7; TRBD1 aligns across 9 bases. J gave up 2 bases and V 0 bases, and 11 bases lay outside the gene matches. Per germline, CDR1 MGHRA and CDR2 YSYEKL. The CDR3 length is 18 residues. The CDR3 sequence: CASSQETGQGSYAYEQYF. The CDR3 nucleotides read TGCGCCAGCAGCCAAGAAACGGGACAGGGATCCTACGCCTACGAGCAGTACTTC.

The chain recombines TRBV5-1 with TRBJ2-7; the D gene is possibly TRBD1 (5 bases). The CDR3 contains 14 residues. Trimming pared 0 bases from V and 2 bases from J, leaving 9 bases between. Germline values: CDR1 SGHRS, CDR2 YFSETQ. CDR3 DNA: TGCGCCAGCAGCTTGGTAGGGGAAGCCTACGAGCAGTACTTC. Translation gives CASSLVGEAYEQYF.

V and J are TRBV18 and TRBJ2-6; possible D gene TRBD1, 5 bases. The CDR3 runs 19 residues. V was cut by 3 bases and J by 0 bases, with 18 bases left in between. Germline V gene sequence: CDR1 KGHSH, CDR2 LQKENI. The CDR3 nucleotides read TGTGCCAGCTCACCGTTCTCTCCTGACAGTGCCTCTGGGGCCAACGTCCTGACTTTC. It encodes CASSPFSPDSASGANVLTF.

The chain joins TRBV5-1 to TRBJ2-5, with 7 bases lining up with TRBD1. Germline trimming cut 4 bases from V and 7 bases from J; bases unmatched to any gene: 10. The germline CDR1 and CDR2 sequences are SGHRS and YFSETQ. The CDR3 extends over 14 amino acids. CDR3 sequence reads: CASSPGQDGGTQYF. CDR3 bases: TGCGCCAGCAGCCCCGGACAGGATGGGGGGACCCAGTACTTC.

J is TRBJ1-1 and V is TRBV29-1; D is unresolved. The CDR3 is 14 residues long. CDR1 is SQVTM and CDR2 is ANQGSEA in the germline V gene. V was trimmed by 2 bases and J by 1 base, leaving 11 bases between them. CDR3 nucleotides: TGCAGCGTTGAATGGTCGAACACGAACACTGAAGCTTTCTTT. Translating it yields CSVEWSNTNTEAFF.

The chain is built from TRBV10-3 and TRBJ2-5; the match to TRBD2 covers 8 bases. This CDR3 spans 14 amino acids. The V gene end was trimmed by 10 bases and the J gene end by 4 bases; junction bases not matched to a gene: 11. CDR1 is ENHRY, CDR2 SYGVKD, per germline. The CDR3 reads CATRAGDGLETQYF. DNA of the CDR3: TGTGCCACCCGAGCGGGAGACGGGCTAGAGACCCAGTACTTC.

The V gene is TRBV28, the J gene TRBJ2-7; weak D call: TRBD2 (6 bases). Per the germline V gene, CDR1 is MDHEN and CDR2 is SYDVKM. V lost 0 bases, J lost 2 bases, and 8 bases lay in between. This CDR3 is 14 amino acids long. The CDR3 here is CASSLWGRTYEQYF. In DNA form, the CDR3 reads TGTGCCAGCAGTTTATGGGGGAGGACCTACGAGCAGTACTTC.

As DNA, the CDR3 is TGTGCCAGCAGTGGGACAGGGGGAAATTCACCCCTCCACTTT. Translating gives CASSGTGGNSPLHF. V and J are TRBV25-1 and TRBJ1-6; 10 bases match TRBD1. Germline V gives CDR1 MGHDK, CDR2 SYGVNS. With V trimmed by 4 bases and J by 7 bases, 1 base remained unmatched. The CDR3 is 14 residues long.

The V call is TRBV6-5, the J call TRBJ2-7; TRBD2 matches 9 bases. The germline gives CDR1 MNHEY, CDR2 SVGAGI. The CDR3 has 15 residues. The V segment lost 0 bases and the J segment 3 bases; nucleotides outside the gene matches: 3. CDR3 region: CASSYSPSGIYEQYF. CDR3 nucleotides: TGTGCCAGCAGTTACTCGCCTAGCGGGATCTACGAGCAGTACTTC.

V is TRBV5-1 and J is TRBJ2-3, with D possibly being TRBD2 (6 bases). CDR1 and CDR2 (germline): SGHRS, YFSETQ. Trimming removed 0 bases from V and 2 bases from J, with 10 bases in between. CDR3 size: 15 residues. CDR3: CASSLVAGLTDTQYF. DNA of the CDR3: TGCGCCAGCAGCTTGGTGGCGGGACTCACAGATACGCAGTATTTT.